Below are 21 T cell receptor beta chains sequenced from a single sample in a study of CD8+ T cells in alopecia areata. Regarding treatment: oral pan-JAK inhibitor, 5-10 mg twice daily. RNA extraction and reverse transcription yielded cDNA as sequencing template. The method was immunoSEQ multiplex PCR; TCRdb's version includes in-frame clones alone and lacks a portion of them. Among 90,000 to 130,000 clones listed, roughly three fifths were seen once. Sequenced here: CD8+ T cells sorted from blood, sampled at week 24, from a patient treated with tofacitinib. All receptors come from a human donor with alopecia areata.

The CDR3 DNA reads TGTGCCAGCAGCTCTGGACCGATCGTCGACAATGAGCAGTTCTTC. Protein sequence: CASSSGPIVDNEQFF. The chain recombines TRBV7-2 with TRBJ2-1; D is uncertain. Trimming took 4 bases from V and 5 from J, leaving 15 bases between them. This CDR3 region has 15 residues. Germline values: CDR1 SGHTA, CDR2 FQGNSA.

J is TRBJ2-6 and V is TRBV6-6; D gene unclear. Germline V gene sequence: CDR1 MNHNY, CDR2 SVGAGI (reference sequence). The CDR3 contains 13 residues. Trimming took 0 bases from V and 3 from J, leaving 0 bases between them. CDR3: CASSYSGANVLTF. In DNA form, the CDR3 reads TGTGCCAGCAGTTACTCTGGGGCCAACGTCCTGACTTTC.

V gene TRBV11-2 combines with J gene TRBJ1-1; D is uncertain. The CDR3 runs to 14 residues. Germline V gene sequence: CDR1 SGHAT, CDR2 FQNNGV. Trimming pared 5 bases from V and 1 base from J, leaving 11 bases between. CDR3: CASSAGVSNTEAFF. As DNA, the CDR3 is TGTGCCAGCAGCGCCGGGGTATCGAACACTGAAGCTTTCTTT.

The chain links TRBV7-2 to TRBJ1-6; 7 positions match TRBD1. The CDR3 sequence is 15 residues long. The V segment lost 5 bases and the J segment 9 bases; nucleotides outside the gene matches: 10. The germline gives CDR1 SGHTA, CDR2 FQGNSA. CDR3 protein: CASSLRTGGSSPLHF. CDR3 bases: TGTGCCAGCAGCCTTAGGACAGGCGGAAGTTCACCCCTCCACTTT.

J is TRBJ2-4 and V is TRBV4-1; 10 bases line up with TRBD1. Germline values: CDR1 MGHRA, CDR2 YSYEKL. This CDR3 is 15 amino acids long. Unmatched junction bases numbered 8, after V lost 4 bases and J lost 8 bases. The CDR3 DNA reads TGCGCCAGCAGCCCCCCTGGGACAGGGGAGGACATTCAGTACTTC. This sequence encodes CASSPPGTGEDIQYF.

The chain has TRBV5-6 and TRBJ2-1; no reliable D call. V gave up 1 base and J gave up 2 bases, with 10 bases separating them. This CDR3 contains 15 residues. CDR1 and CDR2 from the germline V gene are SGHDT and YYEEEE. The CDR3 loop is CASSLNVHPYNEQFF. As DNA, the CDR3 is TGTGCCAGCAGCTTGAACGTACACCCCTACAATGAGCAGTTCTTC.

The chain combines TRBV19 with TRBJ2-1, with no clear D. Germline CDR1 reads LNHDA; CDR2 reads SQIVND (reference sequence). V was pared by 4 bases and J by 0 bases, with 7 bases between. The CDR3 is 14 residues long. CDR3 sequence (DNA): TGTGCCAGTAGTAGGAAGAGCTCCTACAATGAGCAGTTCTTC. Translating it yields CASSRKSSYNEQFF.

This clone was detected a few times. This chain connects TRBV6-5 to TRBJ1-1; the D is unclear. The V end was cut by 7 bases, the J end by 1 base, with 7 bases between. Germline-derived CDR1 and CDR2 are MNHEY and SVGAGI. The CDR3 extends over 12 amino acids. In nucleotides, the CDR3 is TGTGCCAGCACCCCGGGGAACACTGAAGCTTTCTTT. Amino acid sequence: CASTPGNTEAFF.

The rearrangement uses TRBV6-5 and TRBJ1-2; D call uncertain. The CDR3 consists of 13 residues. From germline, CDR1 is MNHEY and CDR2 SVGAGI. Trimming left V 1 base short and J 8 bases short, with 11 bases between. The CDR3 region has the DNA TGTGCCAGCAGTTACTTCCGGGGATTCGGCTACACCTTC. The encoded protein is CASSYFRGFGYTF.

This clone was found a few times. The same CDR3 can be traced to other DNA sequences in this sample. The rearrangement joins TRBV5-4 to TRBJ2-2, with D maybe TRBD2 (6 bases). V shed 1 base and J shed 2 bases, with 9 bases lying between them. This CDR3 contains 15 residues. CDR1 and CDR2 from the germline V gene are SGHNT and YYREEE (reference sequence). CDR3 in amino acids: CASSLKGTNTGELFF. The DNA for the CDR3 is TGTGCCAGCAGCTTGAAGGGGACTAACACCGGGGAGCTGTTTTTT.

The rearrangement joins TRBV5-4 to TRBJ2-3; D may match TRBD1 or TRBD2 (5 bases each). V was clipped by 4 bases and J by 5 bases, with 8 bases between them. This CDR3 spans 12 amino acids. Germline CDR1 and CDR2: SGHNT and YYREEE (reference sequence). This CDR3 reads CASSGGRDTQYF. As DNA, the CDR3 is TGTGCCAGCAGCGGGGGACGAGATACGCAGTATTTT. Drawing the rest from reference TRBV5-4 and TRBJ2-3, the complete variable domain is ETGVTQSPTHLIKTRGQQVTLRCSSQSGHNTVSWYQQALGQGPQFIFQYYREEENGRGNFPPRFSGLQFPNYSSELNVNALELDDSALYLCASSGGRDTQYFGPGTRLTVL.

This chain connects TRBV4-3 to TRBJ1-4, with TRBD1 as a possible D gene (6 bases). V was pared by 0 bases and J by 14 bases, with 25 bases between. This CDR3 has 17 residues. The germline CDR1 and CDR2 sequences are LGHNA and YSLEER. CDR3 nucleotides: TGCGCCAGCAGCCAAGAATGGGGGCAGGGGAACATTCTTGAGCTGTTTTTT. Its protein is CASSQEWGQGNILELFF.

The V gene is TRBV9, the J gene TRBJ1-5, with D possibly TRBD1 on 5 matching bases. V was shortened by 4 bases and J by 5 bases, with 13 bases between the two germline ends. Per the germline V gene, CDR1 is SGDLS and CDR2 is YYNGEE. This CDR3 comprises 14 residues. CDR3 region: CASSTGRDDQPQHF. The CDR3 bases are TGTGCCAGCAGCACGGGCAGGGATGATCAGCCCCAGCATTTT.

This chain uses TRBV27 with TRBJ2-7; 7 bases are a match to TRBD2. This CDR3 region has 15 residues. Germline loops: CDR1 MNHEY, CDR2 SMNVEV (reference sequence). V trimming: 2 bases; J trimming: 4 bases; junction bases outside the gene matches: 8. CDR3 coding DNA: TGTGCCAGCAGTTTACCCGGGGAGGGAATTTACGAGCAGTACTTC. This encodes CASSLPGEGIYEQYF.

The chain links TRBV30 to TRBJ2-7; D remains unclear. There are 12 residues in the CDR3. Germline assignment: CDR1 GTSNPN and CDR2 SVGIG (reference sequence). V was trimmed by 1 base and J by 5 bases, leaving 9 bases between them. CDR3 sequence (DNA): TGTGCCTGGAGTGACGGACCCAACGAGCAGTACTTC. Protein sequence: CAWSDGPNEQYF. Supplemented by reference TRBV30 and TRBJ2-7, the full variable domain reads SQTIHQWPATLVQPVGSPLSLECTVEGTSNPNLYWYRQAAGRGLQLLFYSVGIGQISSEVPQNLSASRPQDRQFILSSKKLLLSDSGFYLCAWSDGPNEQYFGPGTRLTVT.

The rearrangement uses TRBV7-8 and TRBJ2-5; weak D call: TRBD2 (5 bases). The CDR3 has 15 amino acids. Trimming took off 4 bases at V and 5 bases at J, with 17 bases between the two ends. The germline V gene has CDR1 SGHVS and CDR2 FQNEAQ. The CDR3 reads CASSSTDLRGETQYF. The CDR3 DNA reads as TGTGCCAGCAGCTCCACGGACCTCCGAGGGGAGACCCAGTACTTC.

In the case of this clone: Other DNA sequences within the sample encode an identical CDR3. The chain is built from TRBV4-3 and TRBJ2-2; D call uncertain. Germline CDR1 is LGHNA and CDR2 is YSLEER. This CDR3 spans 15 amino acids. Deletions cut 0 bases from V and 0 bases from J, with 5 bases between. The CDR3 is CASSQDGANTGELFF. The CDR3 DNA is TGCGCCAGCAGCCAAGACGGCGCGAACACCGGGGAGCTGTTTTTT.

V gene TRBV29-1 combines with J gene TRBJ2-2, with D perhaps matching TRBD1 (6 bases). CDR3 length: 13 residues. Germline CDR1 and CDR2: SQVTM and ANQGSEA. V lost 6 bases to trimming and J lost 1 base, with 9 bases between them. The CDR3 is CSVDRQNTGELFF. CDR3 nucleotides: TGCAGCGTGGACAGACAGAACACCGGGGAGCTGTTTTTT.

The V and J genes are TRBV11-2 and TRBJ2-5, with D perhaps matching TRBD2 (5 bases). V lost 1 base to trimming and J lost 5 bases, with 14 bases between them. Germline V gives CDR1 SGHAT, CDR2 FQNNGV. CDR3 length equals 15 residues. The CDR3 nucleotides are TGTGCCAGCAGCTTAGGTGGCGATCGAGGGGAGACCCAGTACTTC. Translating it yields CASSLGGDRGETQYF.

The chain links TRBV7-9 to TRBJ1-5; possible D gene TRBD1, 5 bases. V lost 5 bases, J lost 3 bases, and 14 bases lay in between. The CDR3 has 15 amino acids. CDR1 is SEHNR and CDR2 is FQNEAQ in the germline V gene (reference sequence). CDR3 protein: CASSRGTQFNQPQHF. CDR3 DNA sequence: TGTGCCAGCAGCCGTGGGACGCAATTCAATCAGCCCCAGCATTTT.

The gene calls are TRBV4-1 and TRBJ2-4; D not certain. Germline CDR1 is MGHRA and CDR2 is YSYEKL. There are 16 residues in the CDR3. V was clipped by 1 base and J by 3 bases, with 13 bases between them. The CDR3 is CASSQASLWDKNIQYF. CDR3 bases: TGCGCCAGCAGCCAAGCATCCCTTTGGGACAAAAACATTCAGTACTTC.